This T cell receptor (beta chain) was obtained from a study of blood T cell repertoires in COVID-19. Looking at the study overall: Acute and convalescent COVID-19 samples came from the United States, Italy and Spain. Sources were T cells, B-cell-depleted T cells, or PBMCs; the material itself was cDNA or gDNA.

Original methodology: Amplification of reference gene primers provided the estimated nucleated cell counts. Sequenced by immunoSEQ multiplex PCR; TCRdb stores in-frame clones only, minus some. V and J calls and clone size come straight from that table; D and trimming were deduced from the DNA. The sample records over 75,000 clones, about 82% being singletons. Sequencing was done on a sample of peripheral blood. This clonotype was obtained from a human donor in a cohort sampled during active COVID-19.

CDR3 coding DNA: TGTGCCATCAGTCCGCAAGGGGCGGGAGGTTTTGAGCAGTTCTTC. This translates into CAISPQGAGGFEQFF. The rearrangement joins TRBV10-3 to TRBJ2-1, with 8 positions matching TRBD2. This CDR3 spans 15 amino acids. CDR1 and CDR2 (germline): ENHRY, SYGVKD. After removal of 5 bases from V and 9 bases from J, the junction contained 12 bases not matched to a gene.